These 20 T cell receptor beta chains came from one sample sequenced in a study of early T cells in non-severe SARS-CoV-2 infection. Each CDR3 protein gets one entry after TCRdb re-called the 5' RACE reads with MiXCR. Among about 58,000 distinct CDR3 sequences listed, 9.5% to 15% were seen once. Sequenced sample: whole blood. These receptors came from an adult who was a healthcare worker with PCR-confirmed SARS-CoV-2 infection or an uninfected control (not recorded which).

This clonotype has ten or more counts. The chain is built from TRBV29-1 and TRBJ2-3; D unresolved. CDR1 is SQVTM, CDR2 ANQGSEA, per germline. V was shortened by 4 bases and J by 3 bases, with 14 bases between the two germline ends. The CDR3 spans 14 residues. CDR3 in DNA: TGCAGCGTTGTCAACTCCTTCAGGACAGATACGCAGTATTTT. Translated, it gives CSVVNSFRTDTQYF.

This clonotype was detected many times. The chain combines TRBV11-2 with TRBJ1-2; D might be TRBD1 (5 bases). The CDR3 sequence is 14 residues long. The germline V gene has CDR1 SGHAT and CDR2 FQNNGV. Trimming shortened V by 3 bases and J by 4 bases, and 12 bases separated the two germline ends. The CDR3 loop reads CASSFRGASYGYTF. For the CDR3, the DNA is TGTGCCAGCAGCTTTCGTGGGGCTAGCTATGGCTACACCTTC.

This clonotype was recorded many times. CDR3: CASSTRTGEGTDTQYF. CDR3 DNA sequence: TGTGCCAGCAGCACCCGGACAGGGGAAGGCACAGATACGCAGTATTTT. The chain joins TRBV9 to TRBJ2-3; TRBD1 matches 9 bases. This CDR3 comprises 16 residues. J lost 1 base, V lost 4 bases, and 7 bases had no gene match. CDR1 SGDLS and CDR2 YYNGEE come from the germline V gene.

This clonotype has ten or more counts. This sequence joins TRBV7-9 and TRBJ2-7; 8 positions agree with TRBD1. With V trimmed by 5 bases and J by 0 bases, 6 bases remained unmatched. The germline V gene has CDR1 SEHNR and CDR2 FQNEAQ (reference sequence). The CDR3 spans 15 residues. The CDR3 DNA follows: TGTGCCAGCAGCCTAGGACAGGGTAGCTCCTACGAGCAGTACTTC. Amino acids: CASSLGQGSSYEQYF. Complete variable domain (other parts from reference TRBV7-9 and TRBJ2-7): DTGVSQNPRHKITKRGQNVTFRCDPISEHNRLYWYRQTLGQGPEFLTYFQNEAQLEKSRLLSDRFSAERPKGSFSTLEIQRTEQGDSAMYLCASSLGQGSSYEQYFGPGTRLTVT.

This clonotype appeared a few times. The chain uses TRBV20-1 and TRBJ2-7; 9 nucleotides match TRBD1. Germline assignment: CDR1 DFQATT and CDR2 SNEGSKA (reference sequence). V lost 1 base and J lost 2; bases outside the gene matches: 3. This CDR3 has 14 amino acids. The CDR3 sequence: CSARGDRAPYEQYF. Here the CDR3 DNA reads TGCAGTGCTAGAGGGGACAGGGCTCCCTACGAGCAGTACTTC.

This clonotype occurred many times. The junction departs from germline at one end; a sequencing error may be responsible. J is TRBJ1-6 and V is TRBV7-7; D uncertain. Germline V gene lookup returns CDR1 SSHAT and CDR2 FNYEAQ (reference sequence). The CDR3 consists of 13 residues. The CDR3 DNA reads as TGTGCTAGCAAGAGGGCTGATAATTCACCCCTCCACTTT. It is translated as CASKRADNSPLHF.

This clonotype was observed at least ten times. This rearrangement joins TRBV28 to TRBJ2-7; D may be TRBD2 (5 bases). Trimming took 3 bases from V and 4 from J, leaving 13 bases between them. The germline V gene has CDR1 MDHEN and CDR2 SYDVKM. This CDR3 is built from 14 residues. CDR3 coding DNA: TGTGCCAGCAGTTTGTCGGAGACTAATTACGAGCAGTACTTC. This gives the protein CASSLSETNYEQYF.

Many counts were recorded for this clonotype. The V gene is TRBV29-1, the J gene TRBJ1-2; D unclear. V gave up 0 bases and J gave up 4 bases, with 3 bases separating them. CDR1 is SQVTM and CDR2 is ANQGSEA in the germline V gene. The CDR3 runs 11 residues. The CDR3 DNA reads TGCAGCGTTGAAGATCTCTATGGCTACACCTTC. This encodes CSVEDLYGYTF.

This clonotype was detected only a few times. DNA of the CDR3: TGTGCCATCAGTGAGTCGAATTGGGAGCGAGAGACCCAGTACTTC. Amino acids: CAISESNWERETQYF. The rearrangement uses TRBV10-3 and TRBJ2-5, with TRBD2 as a possible D gene (5 bases). The CDR3 runs 15 residues. Trimming pared 0 bases from V and 4 bases from J, leaving 12 bases between. Germline CDR1 ENHRY, CDR2 SYGVKD.

This clonotype has just a few counts. V is TRBV11-2 and J is TRBJ1-6, with D tentatively TRBD1 (6 bases). This CDR3 contains 14 residues. Germline V gives CDR1 SGHAT, CDR2 FQNNGV. Trimming pared 5 bases from V and 10 bases from J, leaving 15 bases between. In DNA, the CDR3 is TGTGCCAGCAGCCTTTACAGGGAGTTCTCACCCCTCCACTTT. As protein: CASSLYREFSPLHF.

This clonotype was found a few times. This sequence joins TRBV27 and TRBJ1-1; 8 nucleotides match TRBD1. V lost 5 bases and J lost 3; bases outside the gene matches: 5. The germline V gene encodes CDR1 MNHEY and CDR2 SMNVEV (reference sequence). CDR3 size: 14 residues. CDR3 sequence: CASSIRGRYTEAFF. CDR3 sequence (DNA): TGTGCCAGCAGTATCAGGGGGCGTTACACTGAAGCTTTCTTT.

This clonotype was observed a handful of times. The gene calls are TRBV20-1 and TRBJ2-2, with 8 bases lining up with TRBD2. The CDR3 loop spans 16 amino acids. V lost 6 bases to trimming and J lost 4 bases; unmatched junction nucleotides: 13. Germline values: CDR1 DFQATT, CDR2 SNEGSKA (reference sequence). The CDR3 sequence is CSASTSESRGTGELFF. The CDR3 DNA follows: TGCAGTGCCTCGACTAGCGAGTCCCGGGGCACCGGGGAGCTGTTTTTT.

This clonotype was found many times. This rearrangement joins TRBV12-5 to TRBJ2-2; D is ambiguous. Trimming stripped 5 bases from V and 6 bases from J, with 13 bases between. Germline V lookup: CDR1 LGHNT, CDR2 FRNRAP. CDR3 length equals 14 residues. CDR3 residues: CASGPPIIPGELFF. In DNA, the CDR3 is TGTGCTAGTGGTCCCCCCATAATTCCCGGGGAGCTGTTTTTT.

This clonotype was recorded many times. The V and J genes are TRBV7-6 and TRBJ1-5, with 7 bases fitting TRBD1. CDR3 length: 18 amino acids. The germline gives CDR1 SGHVS, CDR2 FNYEAQ. V was pared by 5 bases and J by 5 bases, with 18 bases of the junction left unmatched. CDR3 DNA sequence: TGTGCCAGCAGCCCAGAAGCACCCAACCGACAGGGCGATCAGCCCCAGCATTTT. Translation gives CASSPEAPNRQGDQPQHF.

This clonotype was observed at least ten times. The chain links TRBV6-1 to TRBJ2-3; 11 nucleotides agree with TRBD2. CDR3 length equals 14 residues. The junction had 10 bases not matched to a gene; V was cut back by 8 bases and J by 9 bases. Germline CDR1 is MNHNS and CDR2 is SASEGT. CDR3 sequence reads: CASVPGLAESTQYF. CDR3 nucleotides: TGTGCCAGCGTTCCGGGACTAGCGGAGAGCACGCAGTATTTT.

The chain uses TRBV4-1 and TRBJ2-5; D may correspond to TRBD1 or TRBD2 (6 bases each). This CDR3 has 12 residues. Deletions cut 7 bases from V and 7 bases from J, with 13 bases between. Germline CDR1 MGHRA, CDR2 YSYEKL. The CDR3 reads CASKGGKGTQYF. CDR3 nucleotides: TGCGCCAGCAAAGGGGGGAAGGGGACCCAGTACTTC.

This clonotype was observed a handful of times. The rearrangement links TRBV6-7 to TRBJ1-1; D is possibly TRBD1 (6 bases). TRBV6-7 is assigned to the ORF class and has an uncertain function. Deletions cut 5 bases from V and 8 bases from J, with 12 bases between. CDR3 length equals 12 residues. Here the CDR3 reads CASSRRGLEAFF. The CDR3 region has the DNA TGTGCCAGCAGTCGCAGGGGCTTAGAAGCTTTCTTT.

This clonotype was observed a handful of times. V is TRBV19 and J is TRBJ1-5; D is ambiguous. Trimming shortened V by 7 bases and J by 4 bases, and 14 bases separated the two germline ends. The CDR3 contains 14 residues. The V gene's germline CDR1 is LNHDA and CDR2 SQIVND (reference sequence). As DNA, the CDR3 is TGTGCCAGTAAAGATGGGGTCGAGAATCAGCCCCAGCATTTT. It specifies CASKDGVENQPQHF.

Only a few counts were recorded for this clonotype. The chain uses TRBV5-1 and TRBJ1-1, with 7 nucleotides matching TRBD1. Trimming cost V 3 bases and J 2 bases; bases outside gene matches: 7. Looked up from germline, CDR1 is SGHRS and CDR2 is YFSETQ. This CDR3 contains 15 residues. DNA of the CDR3: TGCGCCAGCAGCTACCGGGACAGAAAAAACACTGAAGCTTTCTTT. Its protein product is CASSYRDRKNTEAFF.

This clonotype came up a few times. The chain has TRBV6-1 and TRBJ2-1, with TRBD2 as a possible D gene (6 bases). Germline CDR1 is MNHNS and CDR2 is SASEGT. Trimming removed 3 bases from V and 4 bases from J, with 16 bases in between. The CDR3 loop spans 16 amino acids. The CDR3 DNA is TGTGCCAGCAGTGAGTTTGGCGGGAACACGTACAATGAGCAGTTCTTC. This encodes CASSEFGGNTYNEQFF.